The source of this T cell receptor beta chain is a study of regulatory T cells in long-lasting Graves disease. The sample's time point: persistent/refractory GD, antithyroid drugs over 5 years with positive TRAb. There was RNA extracted from PBMCs, and the TCR library was made from it. Patients all came to the study from an endocrinology department in Xi'an, China. With iRepertoire HTBI primers and Arm-PCR of CDR3 regions, TCR beta libraries were built. As handled by the study authors: Across samples, 50 to 75 TRBV and some 14 TRBJ segments were found. TCRdb ran MiXCR on the multiplex PCR reads and lists one entry per CDR3 protein. None of the V and J calls come from the authors' own analysis; TCRdb made them. The sample has some 440,000 distinct CDR3 sequences; around 20% are singletons. The CDR3 covers 12 residues. V was shortened by 2 bases and J by 5 bases, with 7 bases between the two germline ends. From germline, CDR1 is MDHEN and CDR2 SYDVKM.

This clonotype was observed a few times. With a much larger clone just one base away, this may be a read error. This receptor was obtained from a female donor with Graves disease. The gene calls are TRBV28 and TRBJ2-7; no clear D gene. The sequenced sample was peripheral blood mononuclear cells (PBMCs), obtained when the disease was refractory, from a patient treated with antithyroid drugs. CDR3 sequence: CASSLGIHEQYF. The CDR3 DNA reads TGTGCCAGCAGTTTAGGGATTCACGAGCAGTACTTC.